This T cell receptor (beta chain) comes out of a study of cytomegalovirus exposure and HLA in healthy donors (dated by TCRdb to the late 2010s). Describing the broader study: An earlier analysis of approximately 600 of the donors reported 250 to 300 Gb of sequence data and roughly 110 million unique TCR beta sequences from 150 million to 200 million T cells. A later analysis re-examined previously published TCR beta repertoires from just over 650 donors and added high-resolution HLA genotyping to investigate patterns of TCR occurrence. Typing coverage varied by locus: roughly 620-640 donors for A, B, C, DRB1 and DQB1; approximately 560 for DQA1; around 610 for DPA1; under 490 for DPB1. HLA typing covered class I and class II loci at four-digit resolution. All discovery cohort repertoires had been generated on a single sequencing platform. Alongside the repertoire data, information on donor age, sex, ethnicity and CMV serostatus was compiled. Because of strong linkage in the cohort, 4 to 6 DR-DQ haplotypes were treated as single units for association and clustering. The study profiled the T cell repertoires of 500 to 800 subjects by immunosequencing and related them to cytomegalovirus serostatus. Of the approximately 400 genotyped donors, around 81% fell in the genetic ancestry cluster associated with self-reported Caucasian donors. Besides the first cohort of 500 to 700 subjects, a separate validation cohort made up of around 120 different subjects was used. A later genetic analysis used genome-wide SNP genotypes for about three fifths of the 666 donors, treating that subset as a discovery cohort. In the later analysis, no new phenotypic data were used to find candidate immune exposures; instead, reliance was placed on TCR beta sequences and their occurrence across donors. The study combined high-throughput TCR immunosequencing, statistical association of individual TCRs with disease status, and machine learning to predict cytomegalovirus infection status. The aim of the study was to test whether cataloging public T cell receptors could identify signatures of past pathogen exposure. Among 300 to 450 genotyped donors of the cohort, an average of approximately 250,000 unique TCR beta nucleotide sequences were sequenced per donor, roughly a sixth of them non-productive. About 300 gigabases of sequencing data and around 85 million unique TCR sequences made up an early release that covered about 640 HLA-typed donors. To decide whether each TCR beta V gene segment behaved as functional or pseudogenic, an earlier analysis of several hundred of the donors relied on high-throughput TCR beta sequencing.

Receptor amplification or capture employed the immunoSEQ multiplex PCR assay. For the multiplex PCR, a mixture combining 60 forward primers for TCR Vbeta segments and 13 reverse primers for TCR Jbeta segments was used. A multiplex PCR assay on genomic DNA amplified the CDR3 region of rearranged TCR beta genes. Amplified TCR beta libraries were sequenced as 87-base-pair reads on the Illumina HiSeq System. Turning to the authors' computational methods: In a later analysis, tens of millions of unique TCR beta chains were counted across the 500 to 850 repertoires, and approximately 9.9 million of these chains were shared by at least two donors. A nearest-neighbor algorithm error-corrected the raw reads and collapsed the reads into unique sequences, merging closely related sequences to remove PCR and sequencing errors. To assign V, D and J gene segments, CDR3 sequences were aligned to IMGT reference sequences. For a sequence to be retained, a match of at least six nucleotides was required to both a V gene segment and a J gene segment. Rearrangements were called productive when the CDR3 lacked stop codons and stayed in frame with V and J; all others were non-productive. CDR3 was defined according to IMGT convention as the region running from the second conserved V-encoded cysteine to the conserved J-encoded phenylalanine. In an earlier analysis of more than 550 of the donors, sequences lacking an unambiguous match to a single V gene segment were excluded. In an earlier analysis of approximately 560 of the donors, a V segment was called functional when productive rearrangements were above 56.7%, and segregating when the standard deviation between donors exceeded 5%. To diagnose cytomegalovirus status from the catalog of TCR beta chain sequences, a statistical classification framework was built. A later analysis assigned V and J genes by comparing TCR nucleotide sequences with IMGT/GENE-DB human TR gene sequences. A later analysis assigned CDR3 sequences and most-parsimonious VDJ recombination scenarios with the TCRdist pipeline. A later analysis defined each TCR beta chain by its CDR3 amino acid sequence plus V-gene family, and excluded reads lacking a unique V-gene family. A later analysis removed several hundred highly shared, low-generation-probability nucleotide sequences to deal with suspected cross-contamination and a sequencing artifact. In a later analysis, a clonal expansion index was calculated for each public chain from normalized within-repertoire ranks of inferred template counts. In a later analysis, generation probabilities were computed with a VDJ recombination model fitted to out-of-frame rearrangements, and the resulting probabilities were checked against IGoR. Hypergeometric tests were used in a later analysis to score TCR-TCR, TCR-HLA and TCR-CMV co-occurrence, with a repertoire-size bias correction applied to the TCR pairs. A later analysis estimated false discovery rates by permuting HLA or CMV assignments 20 times. In a later analysis, co-occurring TCRs were grouped using DBSCAN, with TCRdist sequence similarity added in when clustering inside HLA-allele-positive subsets. Repertoires with fewer than 30,000 or more than 120,000 public chains were left out of co-occurrence clustering, as were five repertoires with anomalous nucleotide sharing. TCRdb re-hosts the immuneACCESS table, in-frame sequences only. Its copies lack some clones; in the studies checked, an unresolved V gene accounts for under half of them, and the cause for the rest is not known. Clone size and the V and J calls come from that table; the DNA yielded D and trimming. This sample lists some 100,000 clones; roughly three quarters were detected once. Jointly, the top ten make up under 4% of the sample.

CDR1 SGDLS and CDR2 YYNGEE are derived from the germline V gene. Measured from the cysteine to the phenylalanine, the CDR3 is 13 residues long. CDR3 DNA only is kept here, 39 bases in frame from base 1. The junction shows trimming of 2 bases on V and 8 bases on J, and the gene matches do not reach 6 bases of it. Results the study describes overall, beyond this receptor: At a false discovery rate of 0.05, a later analysis linked fewer than 20,000 TCR beta sequences to specific HLA alleles. Because the 87-base-pair reads could not distinguish some IMGT-functional V segments, including TRBV6-2 and TRBV6-3, those segments were excluded. Strong co-occurrence of HLA alleles, especially DR and DQ, made assigning TCR associations to individual alleles difficult. Roughly uniform sequencing depth across donors was assumed in presence/absence analyses, although this assumption may not hold. A later genetic analysis reported fewer N-insertions in productive TCRs among donors in an Asian-associated ancestry cluster than the roughly 670-donor mean. The only immune exposure information available for the cohort was CMV serostatus. The authors suggested that the approach could potentially be generalized to other disease states and immunological phenotypes. Around 16 rarely observed V segments, including chromosome 9 orphons, were excluded from the earlier analysis of 550 to 700 of the donors because counts were too low. In a later analysis, the rate of TCR association differed among HLA loci, with DRB1 alleles having the most associated TCRs and HLA-C alleles having the fewest. Because some donors lacked HLA typing at each locus, the association tests relied only on the typed subset. A later analysis found that HLA-associated TCR beta chains were more clonally expanded and had lower generation probabilities than equally common non-associated chains. Linkage disequilibrium might explain the correlated functional status among segregating V segments, but an unknown experimental factor could not be excluded. A later analysis found that most CMV-associated TCR beta chains appeared HLA-restricted, with HLA associations seemingly driven largely by CMV exposure. The study listed 164 TCR beta chains as associated with cytomegalovirus. V-gene and J-gene trimming of TCR beta chains was associated with a missense DCLRE1C variant in a later genetic analysis, and the association was replicated in an independent cohort. In an earlier analysis of 587 of the donors, most TCR beta V segments were observed in productive rearrangements about 90% or about 30% of the time, broadly matching IMGT annotations. In this cohort, only TCR beta chains were sequenced, and detectable features were limited by the absence of alpha or paired-chain data. The classifier was reported to diagnose cytomegalovirus status with high specificity and sensitivity in both the original and validation cohorts. In vitro tests confirmed that a few of the cytomegalovirus-associated TCR beta chains recognize cytomegalovirus antigens. A further reported finding was that TCR beta sequences accurately predicted the HLA-A and HLA-B alleles for most subjects in the first cohort. Most TCR sequences were seen in very few donors, while some public TCRs were found in many individuals. According to a later analysis, parvovirus B19, influenza, CMV and Epstein-Barr virus appeared linked to several top co-occurrence clusters. A group of highly shared sequence variants was considered likely to be a technical artifact of the sequencing pipeline.

The cohort consisted of hundreds of healthy bone marrow donors. All cohort members were sampled while nominally healthy, although unrecorded immune exposures were likely present. The donor tested CMV seropositive, placing the donor among the 250 to 300 seropositive members of the cohort. A peripheral blood sample was collected from each donor, and TCR beta sequencing was performed on peripheral blood mononuclear cells. Genomic DNA was extracted from the blood cell samples with the Qiagen DNeasy Blood Extraction Kit. Comment on this clone: The antigen this receptor binds is unknown. No much larger clone is present one base from it, and per-base qualities are unavailable.

The chain joins TRBV9 to TRBJ1-2; the central 7 bases match TRBD1. The sample taken for sequencing was PBMCs. The clonotype originates from a male donor in good health and CMV-seropositive. For the CDR3, the sequence is CASSVTGVRGYTF. The nucleotides read TGTGCCAGCAGCGTCACAGGGGTTCGGGGCTACACCTTC.